This TCR beta chain was captured by sequencing in a study of shared T cell receptors in the human thymus. CDR1 is MNHEY, CDR2 SVGAGI, per germline. The CDR3 extends over 14 amino acids. V lost 6 bases and J lost 1, with 9 bases in between. Clones were sequenced by immunoSEQ multiplex PCR, and TCRdb holds only the in-frame ones, with some missing. This sample yields 650,000 to 950,000 clones, of which approximately 85% are seen a single time; around 0.01% belongs to the top ten. This clone was picked up a small number of times. The same data also went into a second study, on human thymus T cells. That source notes: Healthy Finnish infants undergoing corrective surgery for congenital heart defects were the donors. From resections taken during corrective heart surgery, the thymus tissue was obtained. Thymic repertoires overlap heavily among unrelated individuals, related research has reported.

Sequencing was done on a sample of thymocytes. This clonotype was obtained from a girl under three years old with a congenital heart defect. The chain employs TRBV6-5 and TRBJ2-2, with D possibly TRBD1 on 6 matching bases. CDR3 in amino acids: CASSLDRNTGELFF. Here the CDR3 DNA reads TGTGCCAGCAGCCTGGACAGGAACACCGGGGAGCTGTTTTTT.